Listed here are 3 T cell receptor beta chains from one sample, sequenced in a study of early T cells in non-severe SARS-CoV-2 infection (dated by TCRdb to the early 2020s). Libraries were prepared through 5' RACE. The instrument given in TCRdb is NextSeq 500. Through fastp at Q25 and MiXCR, TCRdb rebuilt clones from the public reads, retaining in-frame beta chains. Here each entry gathers all rows of one CDR3 protein and keeps the most common genes and DNA. This sample comprises about 64,000 distinct CDR3 sequences, around 4.7% of them detected only once. The ten largest clonotypes hold around 4.9% of the sample. The sequenced sample was whole blood. All receptors derive from an adult who was a healthcare worker with PCR-confirmed SARS-CoV-2 infection or an uninfected control (not recorded which).

The chain has TRBV14 and TRBJ1-1; 8 bases line up with TRBD1. The CDR3 extends over 11 amino acids. V lost 3 bases to trimming and J lost 10 bases; unmatched junction nucleotides: 1. Germline CDR1 reads SGHDN; CDR2 reads FVKESK. The CDR3 spells CASSHGTGAFF. The CDR3 DNA reads as TGTGCCAGCAGCCACGGGACAGGAGCTTTCTTT.

A few counts support this clonotype. This sequence joins TRBV19 and TRBJ2-3; D is unresolved. The CDR3 has 13 amino acids. Per the germline V gene, CDR1 is LNHDA and CDR2 is SQIVND (reference sequence). Trimming removed 4 bases from V and 6 bases from J, with 11 bases in between. CDR3 sequence reads: CASSTQAGDTQYF. The CDR3 nucleotides are TGTGCCAGTAGTACCCAAGCCGGGGATACGCAGTATTTT.

This clonotype was picked up many times. J is TRBJ2-1 and V is TRBV7-2, with 7 bases that match TRBD1. V shed 5 bases, J shed 14 bases, and the junction held 12 bases outside the gene matches. Germline CDR1 is SGHTA and CDR2 is FQGNSA. The CDR3 runs 13 residues. The CDR3 DNA follows: TGTGCCAGCAGCGCCGACAGGGAAGAGAAAAAGTTCTTC. Translation: CASSADREEKKFF.